These T cell receptor beta chains were read from a single sample in a study of T-cell reconstitution after alpha-beta-depleted transplantation in children. One entry per CDR3 protein results from TCRdb running MiXCR on the PCR reads. The table includes about 640,000 distinct CDR3 sequences, over 10% detected once. The sample was PBMCs, mostly from graft donor cells, taken 360 days after TCRalphabeta/CD19-depleted stem cell transplant. The receptors stem from a male patient between 10 and 17 years old who had a stem cell transplant for acute myeloid leukemia, so the T cells may come from the graft donor. The CDR3 runs from the conserved cysteine through the conserved F or W. D genes are given only for firm matches. Clone size, where shown, is once, few, many, or a class for clones that have expanded.

J,V,D,size,CDR3,DNA
TRBJ2-7,TRBV21-1,NA,NA,CASSKEESYEQYF,TGTGCCAGCAGCAAAGAGGAGTCCTACGAGCAGTACTTC
TRBJ2-3,TRBV27,TRBD2,few,CASSLLGGRAPLQDTQYF,TGTGCCAGCAGTTTATTAGGCGGGAGGGCTCCCTTACAAGATACGCAGTATTTT
TRBJ2-7,TRBV5-6,TRBD2,many,CASSLPGGPFEQYF,TGTGCCAGCAGCTTACCGGGAGGGCCGTTCGAGCAGTACTTC
TRBJ1-1,TRBV20-1,NA,many,CSARFPTANTEAFF,TGCAGTGCTAGATTTCCGACAGCTAACACTGAAGCTTTCTTT
TRBJ2-5,TRBV11-2,NA,many,CASSLTGRQETQYF,TGTGCCAGCAGCTTAACCGGCAGACAAGAGACCCAGTACTTC
TRBJ1-1,TRBV7-2,NA,few,CASSYHGQSVNTEAFF,TGTGCCAGCAGCTATCACGGACAGTCGGTTAACACTGAAGCTTTCTTT
TRBJ2-7,TRBV27,TRBD2,few,CASRLAGVLREQYF,TGTGCCAGCCGACTAGCGGGAGTTCTCCGCGAGCAGTACTTC
TRBJ2-3,TRBV28,TRBD1,NA,CASRSAGQGPDTQYF,TGTGCCAGCAGATCCGCCGGACAGGGGCCAGATACGCAGTATTTT
TRBJ2-1,TRBV25-1,TRBD2,few,CASSESGGRIDNEQFF,TGTGCCAGCAGTGAATCTGGCGGGAGGATTGACAATGAGCAGTTCTTC
TRBJ2-1,TRBV7-6,TRBD1,few,CASSPNWDRTSEQFF,TGTGCCAGCAGCCCAAACTGGGACAGGACGAGTGAGCAGTTCTTC
TRBJ2-2,TRBV25-1,NA,few,CASSVTVLPGFGTGELFF,TGTGCCAGCAGTGTGACCGTTCTACCTGGGTTTGGAACCGGGGAGCTGTTTTTT
TRBJ2-5,TRBV6-1,NA,NA,CASSNMGPQETQYF,TGTGCCAGCAGTAATATGGGGCCCCAAGAGACCCAGTACTTC
TRBJ2-1,TRBV28,NA,NA,CASTPRDEDEQFF,TGTGCCAGCACCCCCAGGGATGAAGATGAGCAGTTCTTC
TRBJ2-7,TRBV3-1,TRBD2,many,CASSRQLAGGPREQYF,TGTGCCAGCAGCCGTCAACTGGCGGGAGGGCCTCGCGAGCAGTACTTC
TRBJ2-5,TRBV4-1,NA,NA,CASSRGTEETQYF,TGCGCCAGCAGTCGCGGGACCGAAGAGACCCAGTACTTC
TRBJ2-7,TRBV12-3/TRBV12-4,NA,many,CASSFARHSFGEQYF,TGTGCCAGCAGTTTCGCTCGACATTCCTTCGGGGAGCAGTACTTC
TRBJ2-5,TRBV7-7,NA,NA,CASSLDRPQTQYF,TGTGCTAGCAGCTTGGACCGTCCTCAGACCCAGTACTTC
TRBJ2-4,TRBV7-6,TRBD2,NA,CASSPGLADLGAKNIQYF,TGTGCCAGCAGTCCGGGACTAGCGGACCTAGGAGCCAAAAACATTCAGTACTTC
TRBJ2-1,TRBV29-1,TRBD2,NA,CSVEGLASGKYNEQFF,TGCAGCGTTGAAGGATTGGCTAGCGGGAAGTACAATGAGCAGTTCTTC
TRBJ1-1,TRBV29-1,NA,NA,CSVEVGRGNTEAFF,TGCAGCGTTGAGGTTGGACGGGGGAACACTGAAGCTTTCTTT
TRBJ2-5,TRBV20-1,NA,many,CSARTEETQYF,TGCAGTGCCAGGACAGAAGAGACCCAGTACTTC
TRBJ2-7,TRBV29-1,NA,many,CSVERGRGGEQYF,TGCAGCGTTGAAAGGGGCAGGGGGGGCGAGCAGTACTTC
TRBJ2-7,TRBV7-2,TRBD1,NA,CASSLASGTGYYNWEQYF,TGTGCCAGCAGCTTAGCGTCCGGGACAGGGTACTACAATTGGGAGCAGTACTTC
TRBJ1-6,TRBV28,TRBD1,NA,CASSYRGSDSPLHF,TGTGCCAGCAGTTACAGGGGTTCGGATTCACCCCTCCACTTT
TRBJ2-5,TRBV9,NA,many,CASSAKLREETQYF,TGTGCCAGCAGCGCAAAACTCCGGGAAGAGACCCAGTACTTC
TRBJ2-1,TRBV19,TRBD2,NA,CASSIREAGGYNEQFF,TGTGCCAGTAGTATTCGTGAAGCGGGAGGGTACAATGAGCAGTTCTTC
TRBJ1-5,TRBV14,NA,few,CASSQFDNQPQHF,TGTGCCAGCAGCCAGTTCGACAATCAGCCCCAGCATTTT
TRBJ2-3,TRBV30,TRBD2,NA,CAWSIAGDTQYF,TGTGCCTGGAGTATAGCGGGAGATACGCAGTATTTT
TRBJ2-5,TRBV27,TRBD2,many,CASSFGTSGRETQYF,TGTGCCAGCAGTTTCGGGACTAGCGGGAGAGAGACCCAGTACTTC
TRBJ2-1,TRBV7-6,TRBD2,NA,CASSLPGLAGVGNEQFF,TGTGCCAGCAGCCTCCCTGGACTAGCGGGCGTGGGGAATGAGCAGTTCTTC
TRBJ2-7,TRBV20-1,TRBD1,NA,CSARDLDRVISYEQYF,TGCAGTGCTAGAGATCTGGACAGGGTGATATCCTACGAGCAGTACTTC
TRBJ2-5,TRBV20-1,TRBD2,few,CSAIAMGLKETQYF,TGCAGTGCCATAGCGATGGGACTAAAAGAGACCCAGTACTTC
TRBJ2-1,TRBV6-2/TRBV6-3,TRBD2,few,CASRLLAGRVQSKFF,TGTGCCAGCAGGTTACTAGCGGGAAGGGTACAGTCGAAGTTCTTC